The rows below give T cell receptor beta chains drawn from one sample of a study of blood T cells in healthy people across ages. MiXCR, run by TCRdb on the 5' RACE reads, gives a single entry per CDR3 protein. The data show more than 650,000 distinct CDR3 sequences, roughly 26% seen once. This sample also appeared in a second study, on T cells of mothers and their children.

Sequencing used blood. The origin of the receptors is a boy younger than 18 in good health. Each CDR3 is given with its conserved first and last residue. A D gene is named only where the DNA matches it firmly. Size tells how often a clone was seen (once, few, many) or the class of an expanded clone, and some rows leave it out.

v_gene	abundance	j_gene	d_gene	CDR3aa	CDR3nt
TRBV29-1	.	TRBJ2-1	TRBD2	CSVEAQTSEYDEQFF	TGCAGCGTTGAAGCCCAGACTAGCGAGTACGATGAGCAGTTCTTC
TRBV6-5	.	TRBJ2-5	TRBD2	CASKTLAGLATQYF	TGTGCCAGCAAGACCTTAGCGGGGTTGGCGACCCAGTACTTC
TRBV28	few	TRBJ2-4	.	CASSSHRADIQYF	TGTGCCAGCAGTTCCCACAGGGCCGACATTCAGTACTTC
TRBV6-2/TRBV6-3	few	TRBJ1-6	TRBD1	CASTTGVWNSPLHF	TGTGCCAGCACAACAGGGGTTTGGAATTCACCCCTCCACTTT
TRBV7-2	.	TRBJ2-7	.	CASSLVPAGVSYEQYF	TGTGCCAGCAGCTTAGTCCCAGCGGGCGTCTCCTACGAGCAGTACTTC
TRBV3-1	few	TRBJ1-2	.	CASSQFTGENGYTF	TGTGCCAGCAGCCAATTCACAGGAGAAAATGGCTACACCTTC
TRBV6-4	few	TRBJ2-2	.	CASSDLGQGGTGELFF	TGTGCCAGCAGTGACCTTGGGCAGGGAGGCACCGGGGAGCTGTTTTTT
TRBV18	.	TRBJ1-1	TRBD1	CASSPSGTAGNTEAFF	TGTGCCAGCTCACCGTCCGGGACAGCTGGTAACACTGAAGCTTTCTTT
TRBV12-3/TRBV12-4	many	TRBJ2-7	.	CASSSRTGSSYEQYF	TGTGCCAGCAGTTCCCGGACGGGGAGCTCCTACGAGCAGTACTTC
TRBV20-1	few	TRBJ1-3	TRBD1	CSAGDRGGNTIYF	TGCAGTGCTGGGGACAGGGGTGGAAACACCATATATTTT
TRBV7-3	.	TRBJ2-1	TRBD2	CASSLCPKLAGGSYNEQFF	TGTGCCAGCAGCTTATGCCCCAAACTAGCGGGGGGCTCCTACAATGAGCAGTTCTTC
TRBV5-6	.	TRBJ1-2	.	CASSSGVHYGYTF	TGTGCCAGCAGCTCCGGGGTTCACTATGGCTACACCTTC
TRBV3-1	few	TRBJ2-7	.	CASSRGTSEQYF	TGTGCCAGCAGCCGAGGGACGAGCGAGCAGTACTTC
TRBV2	few	TRBJ2-5	.	CASSVDYQETQYF	TGTGCCAGCAGCGTCGACTATCAAGAGACCCAGTACTTC
TRBV5-1	.	TRBJ2-5	TRBD1	CASSFVGTVGGGTQYF	TGCGCCAGCAGCTTTGTGGGGACAGTCGGTGGGGGGACCCAGTACTTC
TRBV6-5	many	TRBJ2-3	.	CASGGTDTQYF	TGTGCCTCAGGGGGCACAGATACGCAGTATTTT
TRBV20-1	.	TRBJ2-3	TRBD2	CSARLAGVDTQYF	TGCAGTGCTAGACTAGCGGGGGTAGATACGCAGTATTTT
TRBV5-1	.	TRBJ1-2	.	CASSLAQSASTGYTF	TGCGCCAGCAGCTTGGCCCAATCAGCCTCGACCGGCTACACCTTC
TRBV29-1	.	TRBJ1-4	.	CSVEDIRGATNEKLFF	TGCAGCGTTGAAGATATACGGGGAGCAACTAATGAAAAACTGTTTTTT
TRBV9	.	TRBJ2-6	.	CASSPTWGTLDSGANVLTF	TGTGCCAGCAGCCCGACCTGGGGGACCCTTGACTCTGGGGCCAACGTCCTGACTTTC
TRBV3-1	few	TRBJ1-2	.	CASSPSWGYGYIF	TGTGCCAGCAGTCCTTCTTGGGGGTATGGCTACATCTTC
TRBV12-3/TRBV12-4	once	TRBJ1-2	.	CASSSPGTYGYTF	TGTGCCAGCAGTTCCCCCGGGACCTATGGCTACACCTTC
TRBV30	few	TRBJ2-6	.	CAWSVPGAGANVLTF	TGTGCCTGGAGTGTTCCAGGGGCTGGGGCCAACGTCCTGACTTTC
TRBV10-3	few	TRBJ1-3	.	CAISESEGDTIYF	TGTGCCATCAGTGAGTCGGAAGGAGACACCATATATTTT
TRBV15	many	TRBJ2-7	.	CATSREGSSYEQYF	TGTGCCACCAGCAGAGAAGGGAGCTCCTACGAGCAGTACTTC
TRBV4-1	many	TRBJ2-2	.	CASSQVGGNTGELFF	TGCGCCAGCAGCCAAGTCGGGGGGAACACCGGGGAGCTGTTTTTT
TRBV25-1	few	TRBJ1-1	TRBD1	CASSGTGGTAEAFF	TGTGCCAGCAGTGGCACAGGGGGTACGGCTGAAGCTTTCTTT
TRBV13	.	TRBJ2-7	.	CASSLDKGRNEQYF	TGTGCCAGCAGCTTAGATAAGGGGCGCAACGAGCAGTACTTC
TRBV20-1	few	TRBJ2-5	TRBD2	CSAAGTSWETQYF	TGCAGTGCGGCCGGGACTAGTTGGGAGACCCAGTACTTC
TRBV2	few	TRBJ2-7	.	CASSNRFHYEQYF	TGTGCCAGCAGCAATAGGTTTCACTACGAGCAGTACTTC
TRBV30	few	TRBJ1-3	TRBD1	CAWQYTGGSGNTIYF	TGTGCCTGGCAATATACAGGGGGCTCTGGAAACACCATATATTTT
TRBV20-1	few	TRBJ1-4	.	CSARREGGKLFF	TGCAGTGCTAGACGGGAAGGGGGAAAACTGTTTTTT
TRBV5-1	.	TRBJ2-1	.	CASSSSVRNEQFF	TGCGCCAGCAGCTCTAGCGTCAGGAATGAGCAGTTCTTC